This T cell receptor beta chain stems from a study of cytomegalovirus exposure and HLA in healthy donors. Study conclusions and caveats: In vitro experiments confirmed that a few CMV-associated chains were specific for CMV antigens. High sensitivity and specificity were reportedly achieved when the classifier diagnosed cytomegalovirus status.

The protocol was immunoSEQ multiplex PCR, while the TCRdb copy is restricted to in-frame clones and leaves out a portion. Seen here are 55,000 to 75,000 clones, 85% to 95% observed once, and the top ten hold over 6.5%. The study drew the donors from its roughly 120-subject validation cohort, separate from the 666-subject first cohort. V was cut by 4 bases and J by 3 bases, with 4 bases left in between. The CDR3 is 12 residues long. Germline lookup yields CDR1 MGHRA and CDR2 YSYEKL. This clone was seen a single time. What it recognizes is unknown. J is TRBJ1-3 and V is TRBV4-1; D uncertain. The sequence derives from a woman between 18 and 29 years old in good health and CMV-seropositive. Material: PBMCs. This CDR3 is CASSPRGNTIYF. In nucleotides, the CDR3 is TGCGCCAGCAGCCCCCGTGGAAACACCATATATTTT.